These 17 T cell receptor beta chains were all obtained from the same sample, sequenced in a study of T cells in Graves' hyperthyroidism and ophthalmopathy. Amplification targeted TCR beta CDR3 regions from RNA transcripts. Researchers ran a first-round RT-PCR on the TCR CDR3 using the HTBI primer set. TCRdb re-derived calls from the multiplex PCR reads in MiXCR, one entry per CDR3 protein. The sample shows roughly 500,000 distinct CDR3 sequences, over 11% of them seen only once. Sequenced material: blood. These TCRs come from a woman aged 25 to 39 with Graves' hyperthyroidism that later progressed to Graves' ophthalmopathy.

This rearrangement joins TRBV24-1 to TRBJ1-2, with 11 nucleotides matching TRBD1. The CDR3 totals 15 residues. Looked up from germline, CDR1 is KGHDR and CDR2 is SFDVKD. V was pared by 3 bases and J by 5 bases, with 4 bases of the junction left unmatched. The CDR3 coding sequence is TGTGCCACCAGTGATGGACAGGGGGCATCTTATGGCTACACCTTC. Its translation: CATSDGQGASYGYTF.

There are many counts of this clonotype. The rearrangement links TRBV7-9 to TRBJ2-7, with 7 nucleotides matching TRBD2. This CDR3 spans 13 amino acids. Looked up from germline, CDR1 is SEHNR and CDR2 is FQNEAQ (reference sequence). V shed 8 bases and J 7 bases; nucleotides not matched to a gene: 11. The CDR3 coding sequence is TGTGCCAGCGTCGCGGGGGATGGAGGAGAGCAGTACTTC. This encodes CASVAGDGGEQYF.

This chain joins TRBV5-1 and TRBJ2-3, with D perhaps given as TRBD1 or TRBD2 (5 bases each). Trimming cost V 7 bases and J 0 bases, with 12 bases left between them. Germline CDR1 reads SGHRS; CDR2 reads YFSETQ. The CDR3 runs 14 residues. DNA of the CDR3: TGCGCCAGCCTGTACCGGGACAGCACAGATACGCAGTATTTT. It codes for CASLYRDSTDTQYF.

This clonotype occurred many times. This sequence joins TRBV28 and TRBJ1-4; a possible D gene is TRBD1 (6 bases). V lost 5 bases, J lost 1 base, and 8 bases lay in between. Germline values: CDR1 MDHEN, CDR2 SYDVKM. The CDR3 is 14 amino acids. CDR3 amino acids: CASSPQGTNEKLFF. In nucleotides, the CDR3 is TGTGCCAGCAGTCCACAGGGAACTAATGAAAAACTGTTTTTT.

This chain joins TRBV27 and TRBJ2-1; D remains ambiguous. V dropped 2 bases and J dropped 7 bases, with 9 bases sitting between them. Germline V gene lookup returns CDR1 MNHEY and CDR2 SMNVEV (reference sequence). This CDR3 has 13 residues. CDR3 sequence reads: CASSLPYDNEQFF. As DNA, the CDR3 is TGTGCCAGCAGTTTACCCTACGATAATGAGCAGTTCTTC.

This clonotype was recorded many times. This chain connects TRBV20-1 to TRBJ2-5, with 8 bases that match TRBD2. The germline gives CDR1 DFQATT, CDR2 SNEGSKA (reference sequence). This CDR3 has 13 amino acids. The ends lost 5 bases at V and 5 bases at J; junction bases unmatched: 7. The CDR3 loop reads CSASATSAETQYF. The CDR3 DNA reads as TGCAGTGCTTCCGCGACTAGCGCTGAGACCCAGTACTTC.

This clonotype was detected many times. The rearrangement links TRBV29-1 to TRBJ1-5; 7 bases map to TRBD1. The germline CDR1 and CDR2 sequences are SQVTM and ANQGSEA. This CDR3 is 12 amino acids long. The V and J ends lost 4 bases and 4 bases, in that order; junction bases with no gene match: 1. The CDR3 sequence: CSVGQGNQPQHF. Written as DNA, the CDR3 is TGCAGCGTTGGACAGGGAAATCAGCCCCAGCATTTT.

This clonotype has at least ten counts. The chain combines TRBV28 with TRBJ2-7; D not resolved. Germline loops: CDR1 MDHEN, CDR2 SYDVKM. CDR3 size: 13 residues. Trimming left V 2 bases short and J 0 bases short, with 5 bases between. The CDR3 sequence is CASSLPSSYEQYF. The CDR3 nucleotides are TGTGCCAGCAGTTTACCGAGCTCCTACGAGCAGTACTTC.

This clonotype showed up many times. V gene TRBV7-8 combines with J gene TRBJ2-7, with a possible D match to TRBD2 (5 bases). V lost 7 bases to trimming and J lost 6 bases, with 19 bases between them. Germline assignment: CDR1 SGHVS and CDR2 FQNEAQ. The CDR3 is 14 amino acids. CDR3 nucleotide sequence: TGTGCCAGCATCCCGGACTCAACTAGAGGCGAGCAGTACTTC. It encodes CASIPDSTRGEQYF.

This clonotype has a handful of counts. The J gene is TRBJ2-7, the V gene TRBV13; a weak D match, TRBD2 (5 bases). From germline, CDR1 is PRHDT and CDR2 FYEKMQ (reference sequence). The length of the CDR3 is 15 residues. The V end was cut by 0 bases, the J end by 3 bases, with 12 bases between. As DNA, the CDR3 is TGTGCCAGCAGCTTAGGGGGCAGCGGAGGCTACGAGCAGTACTTC. Translation: CASSLGGSGGYEQYF.

This clonotype was observed at least ten times. The genes are TRBV20-1 and TRBJ1-1, with a tentative D call TRBD1 (5 bases). Trimming pared 0 bases from V and 5 bases from J, leaving 10 bases between. Germline values: CDR1 DFQATT, CDR2 SNEGSKA (reference sequence). This CDR3 comprises 13 residues. The CDR3, as DNA: TGCAGTGCTAGAGAGGCAGGGAGGACTGAAGCTTTCTTT. Translation: CSAREAGRTEAFF.

There are a few counts of this clonotype. V gene TRBV28 combines with J gene TRBJ1-2; 9 bases are shared with TRBD1. The CDR3 totals 18 residues. Unmatched junction bases numbered 15, after V lost 7 bases and J lost 0 bases. Germline CDR1 reads MDHEN; CDR2 reads SYDVKM. CDR3 protein: CASTGHRDRVWANYGYTF. Here the CDR3 DNA reads TGTGCCAGCACGGGACACCGGGACAGGGTATGGGCTAACTATGGCTACACCTTC.

V gene TRBV19 combines with J gene TRBJ2-1, with no clear D. Trimming removed 7 bases from V and 1 base from J, with 11 bases in between. The germline V gene has CDR1 LNHDA and CDR2 SQIVND (reference sequence). The CDR3 spans 14 residues. Here the CDR3 DNA reads TGTGCCAGTACCATGCGGCAGTCCTACAATGAGCAGTTCTTC. Translation: CASTMRQSYNEQFF.

This clonotype was picked up many times. The chain joins TRBV11-3 to TRBJ1-1, with D perhaps matching TRBD1 (6 bases). Germline CDR1 reads SGHNT; CDR2 reads YENEEA. The CDR3 is 11 residues long. Deletions cut 1 base from V and 9 bases from J, with 6 bases between. This chain's CDR3 is CASSLGDKAFF. In DNA form, the CDR3 reads TGTGCCAGCAGCTTAGGGGACAAAGCTTTCTTT.

This clonotype has a count of ten or more. The chain joins TRBV7-3 to TRBJ1-2; 7 bases agree with TRBD1. There are 12 residues in the CDR3. Germline CDR1 SGHTA, CDR2 FQGTGA. Trimming removed 5 bases from V and 8 bases from J; junction bases left unmatched: 5. The CDR3 protein is CASSETGYGYTF. In DNA, the CDR3 is TGTGCCAGCAGCGAGACAGGGTACGGCTACACCTTC.

This clonotype was seen only a few times. The chain uses TRBV6-2 or TRBV6-3 and TRBJ1-5; 9 bases align to TRBD1. Per the germline V gene, CDR1 is MNHEY and CDR2 is SVGEGT. J lost 3 bases, V lost 0 bases, and 3 bases had no gene match. The CDR3 loop spans 16 amino acids. This CDR3 reads CASSYSGTGNNQPQHF. CDR3 coding DNA: TGTGCCAGCAGTTACTCGGGGACAGGGAACAATCAGCCCCAGCATTTT.

This clonotype was found many times. The chain uses TRBV12-5 and TRBJ1-5; D gene ambiguous. V was cut by 4 bases and J by 1 base, with 8 bases left in between. In germline, CDR1 is LGHNT, CDR2 FRNRAP. This CDR3 spans 14 amino acids. The DNA of the CDR3 is TGTGCTAGTGGTTCACTTGGAAGCAATCAGCCCCAGCATTTT. Translating it yields CASGSLGSNQPQHF.